Listed here are 10 T cell receptor beta chains from one sample, sequenced in a study of beta chain features in type 1 diabetes. Study-wide points: Among all four CD4+ subsets, Type 1 diabetes patients had TCRB CDR3s that were moderately but significantly shorter.

Reverse transcription of all isolated RNA meant that expressed TCRB transcripts were sequenced. Here immunoSEQ multiplex PCR was the method, and the copy in TCRdb shows in-frame clones only, minus some. The repertoire holds a few hundred thousand clones, with about 15% as singletons. What these receptors recognize is not known. The sequenced sample was naive CD4+ T cells from blood. Every receptor here comes from a man aged 25-40 years with type 1 diabetes.

The chain has TRBV18 and TRBJ2-6; D might be TRBD2 (6 bases). V was clipped by 4 bases and J by 0 bases, with 16 bases between them. The CDR3 is 18 amino acids. The V gene's germline CDR1 is KGHSH and CDR2 LQKENI. CDR3 region: CASSRRVSADSGANVLTF. DNA for the CDR3: TGTGCCAGCTCACGGAGGGTTAGCGCCGACTCTGGGGCCAACGTCCTGACTTTC.

The gene calls are TRBV5-4 and TRBJ2-1; D ambiguous. Trimming left V 0 bases short and J 0 bases short, with 13 bases between. The CDR3 totals 17 residues. In germline, CDR1 is SGHNT, CDR2 YYREEE (reference sequence). In DNA, the CDR3 is TGTGCCAGCAGCTTGGCTCCCTCCCCCGGCTCCTACAATGAGCAGTTCTTC. Translating it yields CASSLAPSPGSYNEQFF.

V is TRBV4-2 and J is TRBJ1-6; D remains ambiguous. This CDR3 has 12 amino acids. Germline CDR1 reads LGHNA; CDR2 reads YNFKEQ. Trimming left V 3 bases short and J 8 bases short, with 5 bases between. The CDR3 coding sequence is TGTGCCAGCAGCCACCTCGATTCACCCCTCCACTTT. It yields the protein CASSHLDSPLHF.

This chain connects TRBV6-5 to TRBJ2-3; 11 bases are a match to TRBD1. Trimming cost V 7 bases and J 2 bases; bases outside gene matches: 5. Germline CDR1 and CDR2: MNHEY and SVGAGI. The CDR3 covers 15 residues. The CDR3 region is CASKDRGRPTDTQYF. The CDR3 bases are TGTGCCAGCAAGGACAGGGGGCGACCCACAGATACGCAGTATTTT.

This clone appeared a few times. This chain joins TRBV29-1 and TRBJ2-1; tentative D call: TRBD2 (7 bases). The V and J ends lost 7 bases and 4 bases respectively, with 17 bases between them. Germline-derived CDR1 and CDR2 are SQVTM and ANQGSEA. The CDR3 length is 14 residues. DNA for the CDR3: TGCAGCGCAGACGGGGGGCGAGGGTACAATGAGCAGTTCTTC. It specifies CSADGGRGYNEQFF.

This chain links TRBV7-2 with TRBJ1-5; 10 nucleotides agree with TRBD1. Per the germline V gene, CDR1 is SGHTA and CDR2 is FQGNSA. V lost 5 bases to trimming and J lost 5 bases; unmatched junction nucleotides: 3. The CDR3 is 14 amino acids. This chain's CDR3 is CASSRDRGDQPQHF. CDR3 in DNA: TGTGCCAGCAGCCGGGACAGGGGAGATCAGCCCCAGCATTTT.

The chain has TRBV5-1 and TRBJ2-1, with 10 bases lining up with TRBD1. In germline, CDR1 is SGHRS, CDR2 YFSETQ. This CDR3 comprises 15 residues. V lost 4 bases to trimming and J lost 6 bases; unmatched junction nucleotides: 7. This chain's CDR3 is CASSPGQGFSNEQFF. Here the CDR3 DNA reads TGCGCCAGCAGCCCGGGACAGGGGTTCTCCAATGAGCAGTTCTTC.

This clone has just a few counts. V usage is TRBV7-9 and J usage is TRBJ2-1; a possible D gene is TRBD1 (6 bases). This CDR3 has 10 amino acids. CDR1 is SEHNR, CDR2 FQNEAQ, per germline (reference sequence). The V gene lost 5 bases and the J gene lost 13 bases, with 9 bases spanning the gap. The CDR3 protein is CASSRDNQFF. As DNA, the CDR3 is TGTGCCAGCAGCCGGGACAACCAGTTCTTC.

Points on this clone: Within the sample, other DNA sequences also encode this same CDR3. The chain recombines TRBV29-1 with TRBJ1-1; possible D gene TRBD1, 5 bases. The CDR3 consists of 12 residues. Germline V gives CDR1 SQVTM, CDR2 ANQGSEA. Between the trimmed V and J ends, which lost 6 bases and 1 base, there was a span of 9 bases. The CDR3 coding sequence is TGCAGCGTCAGGGCTTCGAACACTGAAGCTTTCTTT. This translates into CSVRASNTEAFF. The whole variable domain, filled in from reference TRBV29-1 and TRBJ1-1, reads SAVISQKPSRDICQRGTSLTIQCQVDSQVTMMFWYRQQPGQSLTLIATANQGSEATYESGFVIDKFPISRPNLTFSTLTVSNMSPEDSSIYLCSVRASNTEAFFGQGTRLTVV.

This clone occurred a few times. This chain links TRBV19 with TRBJ1-5, with 7 bases matching TRBD1. V shed 6 bases and J 2 bases; nucleotides not matched to a gene: 4. This CDR3 comprises 14 residues. CDR1 is LNHDA, CDR2 SQIVND, per germline (reference sequence). Written as DNA, the CDR3 is TGTGCCAGTAGCCAAACAGGGGGCAATCAGCCCCAGCATTTT. Translating gives CASSQTGGNQPQHF.